This T cell receptor (beta chain) emerged from a study of T cell changes during pregnancy in multiple sclerosis. This CDR3 contains 17 residues. The trim removed 6 bases at V and 2 bases at J, leaving 12 bases unmatched. Germline values: CDR1 SGHRS, CDR2 YFSETQ. Clones were sequenced by immunoSEQ multiplex PCR, and TCRdb holds only the in-frame ones, with some missing. The sample lists 48,000 or so clones, about 93% seen once, with over 0.45% in the top ten. The receptor comes from a female donor with multiple sclerosis, enrolled in a pregnancy study. V usage is TRBV5-1 and J usage is TRBJ2-3, with 10 bases that match TRBD2. The specimen was CD4+ T cells from peripheral blood mononuclear cells, collected in the first trimester of pregnancy. This chain's CDR3 is CASTPTPGLALTDTQYF. In DNA, the CDR3 is TGCGCCAGCACGCCTACACCGGGACTAGCGCTCACAGATACGCAGTATTTT. The full variable domain, rest sourced from reference TRBV5-1 and TRBJ2-3, is KAGVTQTPRYLIKTRGQQVTLSCSPISGHRSVSWYQQTPGQGLQFLFEYFSETQRNKGNFPGRFSGRQFSNSRSEMNVSTLELGDSALYLCASTPTPGLALTDTQYFGPGTRLTVL.